The 2 T cell receptor beta chains reported below all come from one sample, sequenced in a study of shared clonotypes between healthy human individuals. Assay used: immunoSEQ multiplex PCR; TCRdb lists only in-frame clones, some missing. Here the sample spans some 2.1 million clones, around 95% being singletons. The sample comprised naive CD4+ T cells sorted from blood. The subset is: CD45RA+ positively selected. The origin of the receptors is a man between 18 and 29 years old in good health.

The V gene is TRBV19, the J gene TRBJ1-3; 7 positions agree with TRBD1. The germline V gene encodes CDR1 LNHDA and CDR2 SQIVND (reference sequence). J was trimmed by 3 bases and V by 4 bases; bases with no gene match: 6. CDR3 size: 15 residues. In DNA form, the CDR3 reads TGTGCCAGTAGTACCCCCACAGGGGTTGGAAACACCATATATTTT. Amino acids: CASSTPTGVGNTIYF.

V usage is TRBV5-4 and J usage is TRBJ2-7; 8 bases are shared with TRBD1. The CDR3 is 15 residues long. Germline values: CDR1 SGHNT, CDR2 YYREEE (reference sequence). The junction had 4 bases not matched to a gene; V was cut back by 0 bases and J by 2 bases. This CDR3 reads CASSLAGQVPYEQYF. The CDR3 nucleotides read TGTGCCAGCAGCTTGGCGGGACAGGTTCCCTACGAGCAGTACTTC. The whole variable domain, filled in from reference TRBV5-4 and TRBJ2-7, reads ETGVTQSPTHLIKTRGQQVTLRCSSQSGHNTVSWYQQALGQGPQFIFQYYREEENGRGNFPPRFSGLQFPNYSSELNVNALELDDSALYLCASSLAGQVPYEQYFGPGTRLTVT.